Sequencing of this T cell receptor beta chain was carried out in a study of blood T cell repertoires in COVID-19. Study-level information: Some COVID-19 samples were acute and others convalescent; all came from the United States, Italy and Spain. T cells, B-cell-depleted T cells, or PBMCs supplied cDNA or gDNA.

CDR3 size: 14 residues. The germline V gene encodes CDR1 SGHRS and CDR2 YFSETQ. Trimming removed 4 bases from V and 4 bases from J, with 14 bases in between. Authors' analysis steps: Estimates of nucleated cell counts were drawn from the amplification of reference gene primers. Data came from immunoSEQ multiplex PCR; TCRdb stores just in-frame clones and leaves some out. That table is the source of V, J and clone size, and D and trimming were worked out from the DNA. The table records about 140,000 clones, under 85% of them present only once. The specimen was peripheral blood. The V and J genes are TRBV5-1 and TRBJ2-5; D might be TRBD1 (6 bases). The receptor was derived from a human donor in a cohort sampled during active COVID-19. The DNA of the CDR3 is TGCGCCAGCAGCGTTACCTCAGGGGCAGAGACCCAGTACTTC. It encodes CASSVTSGAETQYF.